The entry that follows covers one T cell receptor beta chain sequence. Antigen: not known. These data originate in a study of T cell responses to AZD1222 COVID-19 vaccine. General study findings and limits: Repertoire sampling happened only post peak T cell response. Reportedly, nearly half of unique spike TCRs recognized epitopes outside B.1.351/B.1.1.7 mutations.

Sequencing used immunoSEQ multiplex PCR; TCRdb keeps in-frame clones, though not all of them. This sample has 120,000 to 150,000 clones; roughly 86% occur once, and the top ten carry roughly 5.4%. The CDR3 extends over 11 amino acids. Germline CDR1 LNHDA, CDR2 SQIVND (reference sequence). The V and J ends lost 5 bases and 8 bases respectively, with 9 bases between them. J is TRBJ1-1 and V is TRBV19, with D perhaps matching TRBD1 (5 bases). The sequence derives from an adult who received the MenACWY meningococcal vaccine as a control. Sequences were derived from peripheral blood, sampled 28 days after the second dose of the MenACWY control vaccine. The CDR3 loop reads CASSRDREAFF. The CDR3, as DNA: TGTGCCAGTAGTCGTGACAGAGAAGCTTTCTTT.